This T cell receptor (beta chain) derives from a study of Graves' ophthalmopathy and Graves' hyperthyroidism. Background on the study: Peripheral blood was gathered at the point of initial diagnosis, before any treatment started.

Using RNA transcripts, the TCR beta CDR3 regions were amplified. Second-round multiplex PCR came after a first-round RT-PCR that employed HTBI primers. From the multiplex PCR reads, TCRdb called clonotypes with MiXCR, one entry per CDR3 protein. The sample gives 400,000 or so distinct CDR3 sequences, about 18% of which show up once; 2.4% is in the top ten. Trimming pared 3 bases from V and 6 bases from J, leaving 12 bases between. The CDR3 extends over 12 amino acids. Germline-derived CDR1 and CDR2 are DFQATT and SNEGSKA (reference sequence). Study-level results: Sensitivity reached roughly 71% and specificity about 78% when the model predicted ophthalmopathy progression.

This clonotype was picked up many times. Its target is not known. The specimen was peripheral blood. V and J are TRBV20-1 and TRBJ2-7; TRBD1 is a possible D gene (6 bases). The source is an adult woman with stable Graves' hyperthyroidism. CDR3: CSASARGGEQYF. The CDR3 DNA reads as TGCAGTGCTAGTGCCAGGGGCGGCGAGCAGTACTTC.